The present T cell receptor (beta chain) was sequenced within a study of technical replicates of blood from a few donors. Germline CDR1 GTSNPN, CDR2 SVGIG (reference sequence). V lost 3 bases and J lost 3; bases outside the gene matches: 5. The CDR3 runs to 15 residues. Some clones are missing from TCRdb's copy, which holds only in-frame ones; the method was immunoSEQ multiplex PCR. The sample shows 75,000 to 95,000 clones, 95% of them seen only once. This clone was recorded a few times. This clonotype originated in a human donor in good health. Specimen: T cells isolated from PBMCs. The chain has TRBV30 and TRBJ2-3, with 11 bases lining up with TRBD1. The CDR3 here is CAWSRTGGATDTQYF. Written as DNA, the CDR3 is TGTGCCTGGAGCAGGACAGGGGGCGCGACAGATACGCAGTATTTT. The full variable domain, rest sourced from reference TRBV30 and TRBJ2-3, is SQTIHQWPATLVQPVGSPLSLECTVEGTSNPNLYWYRQAAGRGLQLLFYSVGIGQISSEVPQNLSASRPQDRQFILSSKKLLLSDSGFYLCAWSRTGGATDTQYFGPGTRLTVL.